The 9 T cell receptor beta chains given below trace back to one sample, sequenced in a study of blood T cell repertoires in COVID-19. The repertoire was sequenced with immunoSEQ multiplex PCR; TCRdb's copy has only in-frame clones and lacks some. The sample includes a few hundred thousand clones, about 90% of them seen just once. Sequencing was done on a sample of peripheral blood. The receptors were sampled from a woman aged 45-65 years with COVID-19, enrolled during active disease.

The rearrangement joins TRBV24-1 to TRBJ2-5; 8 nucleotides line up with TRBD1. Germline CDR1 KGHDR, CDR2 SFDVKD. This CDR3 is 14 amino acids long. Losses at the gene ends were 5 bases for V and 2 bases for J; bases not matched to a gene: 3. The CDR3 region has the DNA TGTGCCACCAGTGCTACAGGGGGACAAGAGACCCAGTACTTC. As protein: CATSATGGQETQYF.

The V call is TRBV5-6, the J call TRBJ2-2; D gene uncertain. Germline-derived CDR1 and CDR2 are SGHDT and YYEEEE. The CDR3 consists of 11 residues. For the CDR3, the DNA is TGTGAGAGGTCTGACACCGGGGAGCTGTTTTTT. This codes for CERSDTGELFF.

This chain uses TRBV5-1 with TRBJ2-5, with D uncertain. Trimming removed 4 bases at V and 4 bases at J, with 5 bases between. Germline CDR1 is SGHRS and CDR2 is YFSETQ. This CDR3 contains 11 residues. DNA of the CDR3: TGCGCCAGCAGCACCGGAGAGACCCAGTACTTC. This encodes CASSTGETQYF.

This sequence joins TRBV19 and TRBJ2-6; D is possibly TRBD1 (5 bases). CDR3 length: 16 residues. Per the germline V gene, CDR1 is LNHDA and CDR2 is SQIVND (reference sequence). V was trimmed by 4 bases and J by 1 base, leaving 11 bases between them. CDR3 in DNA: TGTGCCAGTAGTACGCAAGGGGCTTCTGGGGCCAACGTCCTGACTTTC. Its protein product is CASSTQGASGANVLTF.

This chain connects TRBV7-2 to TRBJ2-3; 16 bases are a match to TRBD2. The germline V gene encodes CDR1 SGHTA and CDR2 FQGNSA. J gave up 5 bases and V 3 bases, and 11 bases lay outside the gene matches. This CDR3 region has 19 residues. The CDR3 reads CASSFGYPGLAGGGDTQYF. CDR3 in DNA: TGTGCCAGCAGCTTTGGCTACCCGGGACTAGCGGGAGGGGGAGATACGCAGTATTTT.

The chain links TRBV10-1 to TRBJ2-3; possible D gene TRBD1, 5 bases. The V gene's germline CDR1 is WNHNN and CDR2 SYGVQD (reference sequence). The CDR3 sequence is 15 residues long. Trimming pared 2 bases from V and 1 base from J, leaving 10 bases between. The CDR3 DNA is TGCGCCAGCAGTGAGGCCCTAGGGGGCACAGATACGCAGTATTTT. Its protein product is CASSEALGGTDTQYF.

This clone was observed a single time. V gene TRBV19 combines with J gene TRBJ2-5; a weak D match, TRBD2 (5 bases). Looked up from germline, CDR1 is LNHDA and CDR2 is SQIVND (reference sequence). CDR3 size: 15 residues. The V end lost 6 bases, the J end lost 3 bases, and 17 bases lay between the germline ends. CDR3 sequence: CASRSSAAGKETQYF. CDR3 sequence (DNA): TGTGCCAGTAGATCGTCCGCGGCGGGTAAAGAGACCCAGTACTTC.

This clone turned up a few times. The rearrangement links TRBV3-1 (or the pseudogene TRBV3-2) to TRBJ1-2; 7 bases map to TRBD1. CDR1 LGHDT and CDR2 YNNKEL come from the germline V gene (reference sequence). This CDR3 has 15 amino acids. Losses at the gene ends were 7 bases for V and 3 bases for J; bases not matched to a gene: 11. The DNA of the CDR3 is TGTGCCAGCACCAGCGTGGACAGGCCCTACTATGGCTACACCTTC. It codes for CASTSVDRPYYGYTF.

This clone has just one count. DNA for the CDR3: TGTGCCAGCAGCCAAGACTTGCGCGGGAGCGAGCAGTACTTC. Amino acids: CASSQDLRGSEQYF. The chain joins TRBV3-1 (or the pseudogene TRBV3-2) to TRBJ2-7, with TRBD2 matching 7 bases. CDR1 and CDR2 (germline): LGHDT, YNNKEL (reference sequence). The J segment lost 6 bases and the V segment lost 0 bases, leaving 5 bases of the junction unmatched. The CDR3 is 14 residues long.